These 24 T cell receptor beta chains came from one sample sequenced in a study of blood T cell repertoires in COVID-19. Some clones are missing from TCRdb's copy, which holds only in-frame ones; the method was immunoSEQ multiplex PCR. The data contain some 340,000 clones, 75% to 90% of them singletons. Specimen: PBMCs or T cells enriched from blood (not recorded which). The receptors originated from a woman aged 50 to 60 who had recovered from COVID-19.

This clone is a singleton in its sample. This chain uses TRBV4-1 with TRBJ1-2; 8 bases fit TRBD1. V shed 4 bases and J 8 bases; nucleotides not matched to a gene: 6. The CDR3 is made up of 13 amino acids. CDR1 is MGHRA and CDR2 is YSYEKL in the germline V gene. The CDR3 reads CASSPGQGGGYTF. The CDR3 nucleotides read TGCGCCAGCAGCCCAGGACAGGGAGGAGGCTACACCTTC.

The chain has TRBV5-4 and TRBJ1-1, with 9 bases identical to TRBD1. J was trimmed by 9 bases and V by 0 bases; bases with no gene match: 6. The CDR3 loop spans 14 amino acids. Germline V CDR1 and CDR2: SGHNT, YYREEE (reference sequence). This chain's CDR3 is CASSLAGTGIKAFF. CDR3 nucleotides: TGTGCCAGCAGCTTGGCCGGGACAGGGATAAAAGCTTTCTTT. The full variable domain, in which reference TRBV5-4 and TRBJ1-1 provide the parts outside the CDR3, is ETGVTQSPTHLIKTRGQQVTLRCSSQSGHNTVSWYQQALGQGPQFIFQYYREEENGRGNFPPRFSGLQFPNYSSELNVNALELDDSALYLCASSLAGTGIKAFFGQGTRLTVV.

This chain links TRBV4-3 with TRBJ1-2, with TRBD1 matching 7 bases. Germline CDR1 is LGHNA and CDR2 is YSLEER. V shed 0 bases and J 3 bases; nucleotides not matched to a gene: 1. The CDR3 has 14 residues. In nucleotides, the CDR3 is TGCGCCAGCAGCCAAGAAGACAGGGACTATGGCTACACCTTC. Translating gives CASSQEDRDYGYTF.

The count of this clone is one. The CDR3 region has the DNA TGTGCCAGCAGTTCAGACAGGGCCTACAATCAGCCCCAGCATTTT. Amino acids: CASSSDRAYNQPQHF. V and J are TRBV7-3 and TRBJ1-5, with 7 bases identical to TRBD1. The CDR3 loop spans 15 amino acids. V lost 6 bases to trimming and J lost 3 bases; unmatched junction nucleotides: 8. Germline CDR1 is SGHTA and CDR2 is FQGTGA.

The chain uses TRBV19 and TRBJ1-1; the match to TRBD1 covers 8 bases. Trimming took 6 bases from V and 7 from J; bases not matched to a gene: 4. This CDR3 contains 12 residues. Germline CDR1 is LNHDA and CDR2 is SQIVND (reference sequence). The CDR3 coding sequence is TGTGCCAGTAGGAAACAGGGGGGTGAAGCTTTCTTT. It is translated as CASRKQGGEAFF.

The rearrangement links TRBV5-4 to TRBJ2-2; D is perhaps TRBD1 (5 bases). CDR3 length equals 14 residues. Germline assignment: CDR1 SGHNT and CDR2 YYREEE (reference sequence). V was clipped by 3 bases and J by 7 bases, with 13 bases between them. The CDR3 sequence: CASSSQGRNGELFF. CDR3 nucleotides: TGTGCCAGCAGCTCCCAGGGTCGGAACGGGGAGCTGTTTTTT.

The chain links TRBV20-1 to TRBJ2-5; tentatively, D is TRBD1 (5 bases). The germline gives CDR1 DFQATT, CDR2 SNEGSKA (reference sequence). CDR3 size: 13 residues. Between the trimmed V and J ends, which lost 3 bases and 5 bases, there was a span of 13 bases. The CDR3 reads CSASTQGRETQYF. The DNA for the CDR3 is TGCAGTGCTAGTACTCAGGGCCGGGAGACCCAGTACTTC.

CDR3 sequence: CASSQGTAEAFF. For the CDR3, the DNA is TGTGCCAGCAGCCAAGGGACAGCTGAAGCTTTCTTT. V is TRBV3-1 (or the pseudogene TRBV3-2) and J is TRBJ1-1; a weak D match, TRBD1 (6 bases). Germline V CDR1 and CDR2: LGHDT, YNNKEL (reference sequence). Trimming removed 1 base from V and 6 bases from J, with 6 bases in between. This CDR3 region has 12 residues.

V gene TRBV7-9 combines with J gene TRBJ2-5; possibly TRBD1 for D (6 bases). Per germline, CDR1 SEHNR and CDR2 FQNEAQ (reference sequence). The CDR3 is 13 amino acids. V gave up 3 bases and J gave up 5 bases, with 10 bases separating them. CDR3 in amino acids: CASSFGQKETQYF. The CDR3 bases are TGTGCCAGCAGCTTTGGACAGAAGGAGACCCAGTACTTC.

The V gene is TRBV14, the J gene TRBJ1-2; D call uncertain. The CDR3 runs to 13 residues. The V gene lost 6 bases and the J gene lost 1 base, with 9 bases spanning the gap. CDR1 SGHDN and CDR2 FVKESK come from the germline V gene. The CDR3 region has the DNA TGTGCCAGCAGTCCCGGGATTAACTATGGCTACACCTTC. It encodes CASSPGINYGYTF. The full variable domain, with the rest looked up from reference TRBV14 and TRBJ1-2, is EAGVTQFPSHSVIEKGQTVTLRCDPISGHDNLYWYRRVMGKEIKFLLHFVKESKQDESGMPNNRFLAERTGGTYSTLKVQPAELEDSGVYFCASSPGINYGYTFGSGTRLTVV.

The chain uses TRBV5-4 and TRBJ1-3, with D maybe TRBD1 (6 bases). This CDR3 comprises 15 residues. V gave up 4 bases and J gave up 4 bases, with 15 bases separating them. Per the germline V gene, CDR1 is SGHNT and CDR2 is YYREEE (reference sequence). This CDR3 reads CASSALQGTGNTIYF. CDR3 coding DNA: TGTGCCAGCAGCGCATTACAGGGTACCGGAAACACCATATATTTT.

In DNA form, the CDR3 reads TGTGCCTGGAGTGGTGTTGGCAGGGAAGCTTTCTTT. Amino acid sequence: CAWSGVGREAFF. The rearrangement joins TRBV30 to TRBJ1-1; D remains ambiguous. The CDR3 runs 12 residues. CDR1 is GTSNPN and CDR2 is SVGIG in the germline V gene (reference sequence). Trimming left V 1 base short and J 8 bases short, with 11 bases between.

The gene calls are TRBV6-1 and TRBJ2-2, with 9 nucleotides matching TRBD2. The germline gives CDR1 MNHNS, CDR2 SASEGT. The trim removed 0 bases at V and 2 bases at J, leaving 10 bases unmatched. The CDR3 has 19 amino acids. CDR3 DNA sequence: TGTGCCAGCAGTGAAGCGGTACTACTAGCGGGTCCTAACACCGGGGAGCTGTTTTTT. It translates to CASSEAVLLAGPNTGELFF.

The rearrangement uses TRBV3-1 (or the pseudogene TRBV3-2) and TRBJ1-3; 7 bases map to TRBD1. The CDR3 runs to 15 residues. Germline values: CDR1 LGHDT, CDR2 YNNKEL (reference sequence). The V gene end was trimmed by 2 bases and the J gene end by 3 bases; junction bases not matched to a gene: 4. DNA for the CDR3: TGTGCCAGCAGCCAATTGGGACAGATTGGAAACACCATATATTTT. Amino acid sequence: CASSQLGQIGNTIYF.

The V call is TRBV18, the J call TRBJ1-3; D remains ambiguous. The CDR3 length is 13 residues. Germline CDR1 is KGHSH and CDR2 is LQKENI. V lost 2 bases to trimming and J lost 6 bases, with 8 bases between them. The CDR3 DNA is TGTGCCAGCTCACCAACTCCCAAAAACACCATATATTTT. This codes for CASSPTPKNTIYF.

In DNA form, the CDR3 reads TGTGCCAGCAGTGAAGCCGGGACAACCGGAAACACCATATATTTT. This sequence encodes CASSEAGTTGNTIYF. V and J are TRBV6-1 and TRBJ1-3; tentative D call: TRBD1 (6 bases). This CDR3 spans 15 amino acids. V was cut by 0 bases and J by 4 bases, with 10 bases left in between. CDR1 MNHNS and CDR2 SASEGT come from the germline V gene.

The chain combines TRBV5-4 with TRBJ2-2; TRBD1 aligns across 8 bases. Germline V gene sequence: CDR1 SGHNT, CDR2 YYREEE (reference sequence). This CDR3 comprises 15 residues. Germline trimming cut 5 bases from V and 0 bases from J; bases unmatched to any gene: 3. The CDR3 nucleotides are TGTGCCAGCAGATGGGGACAGGCGAACACCGGGGAGCTGTTTTTT. This encodes CASRWGQANTGELFF. Looking up the rest from reference TRBV5-4 and TRBJ2-2 gives the full variable domain: ETGVTQSPTHLIKTRGQQVTLRCSSQSGHNTVSWYQQALGQGPQFIFQYYREEENGRGNFPPRFSGLQFPNYSSELNVNALELDDSALYLCASRWGQANTGELFFGEGSRLTVL.

The CDR3 DNA sequence: TGTGCCAAACCAACGACCCGGGACAGGGTTTCTGGGGCCAACGTCCTGACTTTC. Protein product: CAKPTTRDRVSGANVLTF. V gene TRBV5-8 combines with J gene TRBJ2-6, with TRBD1 identical over 9 bases. The CDR3 extends over 18 amino acids. Germline V gene lookup returns CDR1 SGHTS and CDR2 YDEGEE. J lost 1 base, V lost 9 bases, and 14 bases had no gene match.

A remark on this clone: Other DNA sequences in this specimen translate into the identical CDR3. The chain is built from TRBV25-1 and TRBJ1-5; tentative D call: TRBD1 (5 bases). This CDR3 is 14 amino acids long. V shed 5 bases and J shed 2 bases, with 10 bases lying between them. CDR1 MGHDK and CDR2 SYGVNS come from the germline V gene. The CDR3 sequence is CASSQTGRNQPQHF. CDR3 DNA sequence: TGTGCCAGCAGTCAAACAGGTCGCAATCAGCCCCAGCATTTT.

This chain joins TRBV5-6 and TRBJ1-2, with TRBD1 as a possible D gene (5 bases). Germline V lookup: CDR1 SGHDT, CDR2 YYEEEE. The V end lost 3 bases, the J end lost 0 bases, and 12 bases lay between the germline ends. There are 15 residues in the CDR3. CDR3 DNA sequence: TGTGCCAGCAGCTCCGGGACGGGAGCTAACTATGGCTACACCTTC. Protein product: CASSSGTGANYGYTF.

The V gene is TRBV10-3, the J gene TRBJ1-1, with D tentatively TRBD1 (6 bases). Trimming stripped 7 bases from V and 0 bases from J, with 24 bases between. Germline CDR1 and CDR2: ENHRY and SYGVKD. CDR3 size: 18 residues. CDR3 in amino acids: CAINSPGRGKNMNTEAFF. In DNA form, the CDR3 reads TGTGCCATCAACTCGCCGGGGAGGGGGAAAAACATGAACACTGAAGCTTTCTTT.

This clone was seen more than once but under ten times. The chain links TRBV7-9 to TRBJ2-1, with TRBD2 identical over 8 bases. CDR1 and CDR2 (germline): SEHNR, FQNEAQ (reference sequence). The CDR3 sequence is 15 residues long. V dropped 5 bases and J dropped 6; count of bases not matched to a gene: 9. CDR3 region: CASSPRGGPSNEQFF. DNA of the CDR3: TGTGCCAGCAGCCCCCGGGGGGGTCCTTCCAATGAGCAGTTCTTC.

This chain links TRBV11-3 with TRBJ1-6; weak D call: TRBD1 (5 bases). Germline V CDR1 and CDR2: SGHNT, YENEEA. This CDR3 has 14 amino acids. V lost 0 bases, J lost 7 bases, and 7 bases lay in between. CDR3 in amino acids: CASSLERGNSPLHF. CDR3 DNA: TGTGCCAGCAGCTTAGAACGGGGGAATTCACCCCTCCACTTT.

The CDR3 spells CASSLGTGTGELFF. CDR3 sequence (DNA): TGTGCCAGCAGTTTGGGTACAGGAACCGGGGAGCTGTTTTTT. This rearrangement joins TRBV6-5 to TRBJ2-2; a weak D match, TRBD1 (5 bases). The CDR3 has 14 amino acids. V was shortened by 4 bases and J by 5 bases, with 11 bases between the two germline ends. Germline V lookup: CDR1 MNHEY, CDR2 SVGAGI.